What follows is one T cell receptor (beta chain) and its context. Its target is unknown. This record comes from a study of post-analysis software for immune sequencing data. Study background: Relapsing-remitting, secondary progressive and progressive-relapsing courses of multiple sclerosis were included. Study-wide results and limits: Compared with controls, patients had more of about 5 TRBV segments, including TRBV5-6, TRBV5-1 and TRBV20-1. Multiple sclerosis patients showed significantly lower normalized Chao1 diversity than controls did. Pronounced co-clustering by F measure was evident among identically batched samples.

TCR beta libraries were prepared from cDNA with unique molecular identifiers. About 540,000 cDNA molecules were obtained from about 0.98 to 11 million T cells. In TCRdb, the PCR reads were re-called with MiXCR into one record per CDR3 protein. In the table there are roughly 540,000 distinct CDR3 sequences, around a third of which are singletons. After removal of 0 bases from V and 10 bases from J, the junction contained 10 bases not matched to a gene. CDR1 and CDR2 (germline): KGHDR, SFDVKD. The CDR3 sequence is 16 residues long. V usage is TRBV24-1 and J usage is TRBJ2-1, with 8 positions matching TRBD2. The sample taken for sequencing was blood. This TCR was sampled from a girl younger than 18 with multiple sclerosis. DNA of the CDR3: TGTGCCACCAGTGATTTGAAGTTAGCGGGGAGTACGGAGCAGTTCTTC. It yields the protein CATSDLKLAGSTEQFF.